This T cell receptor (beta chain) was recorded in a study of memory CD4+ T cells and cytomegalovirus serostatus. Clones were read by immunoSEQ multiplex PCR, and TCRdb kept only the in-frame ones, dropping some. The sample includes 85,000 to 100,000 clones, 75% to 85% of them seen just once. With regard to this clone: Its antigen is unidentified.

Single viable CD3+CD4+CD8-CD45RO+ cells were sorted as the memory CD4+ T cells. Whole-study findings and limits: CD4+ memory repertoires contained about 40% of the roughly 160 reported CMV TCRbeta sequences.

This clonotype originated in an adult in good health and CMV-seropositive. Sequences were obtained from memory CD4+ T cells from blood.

Written as DNA, the CDR3 is TGTGCCAGCAGTGAGGTGAGCCTCAACAATGAGCAGTTCTTC. It yields the protein CASSEVSLNNEQFF. The rearrangement uses TRBV2 and TRBJ2-1, with D unresolved. The germline V and J ends were trimmed by 3 bases and 5 bases, with 11 bases remaining between them. The CDR3 consists of 14 residues. Germline lookup yields CDR1 SNHLY and CDR2 FYNNEI.